This T cell receptor beta chain was profiled in a study of CD8+CD57+ T cells in acquired aplastic anemia. Germline V gene lookup returns CDR1 MNHNY and CDR2 SVGAGI (reference sequence). Between the trimmed V and J ends, which lost 0 bases and 2 bases, there was a span of 10 bases. The CDR3 has 15 residues. This clonotype appeared many times. Genomic DNA, the template, was used for profiling of the TCR beta VDJ and CDR3. Each CDR3 protein is one row after TCRdb ran MiXCR on the reads. The table lists about 160,000 distinct CDR3 sequences, 45% to 50% of them singletons. Patients who underwent sequencing had shown CD8+CD57+ cell expansion by flow cytometry.

Sequencing input: sorted CD4+, CD8+, or CD8+CD57+ T cells (not recorded which) from PBMCs. This receptor was obtained from a human donor with aplastic anemia. This chain joins TRBV6-6 and TRBJ2-5; the D is unclear. The CDR3 nucleotides are TGTGCCAGCAGTTACTCGGTGGCAGTACAAGAGACCCAGTACTTC. It is translated as CASSYSVAVQETQYF.